These 26 T cell receptor beta chains share one sample of origin, sequenced in a study of OX40 agonist ivuxolimab in advanced cancers. This table comes from immunoSEQ multiplex PCR, and its TCRdb copy is limited to in-frame clones, with some not included. The sample lists tens of thousands of clones, roughly 77% occurring once. Sample: CD4+ or CD8+ T cells sorted from blood, taken in a trial of the OX40 agonist ivuxolimab. The receptors were gathered from an adult with an advanced solid tumor such as melanoma, head and neck, liver or kidney cancer.

V is TRBV18 and J is TRBJ1-2; 7 nucleotides line up with TRBD1. This CDR3 comprises 15 residues. Germline V lookup: CDR1 KGHSH, CDR2 LQKENI. V lost 3 bases and J lost 0; bases outside the gene matches: 4. CDR3 nucleotides: TGTGCCAGCTCACCCCCAGGGGGGGCTAACTATGGCTACACCTTC. Protein: CASSPPGGANYGYTF.

This clone was seen a handful of times. CDR3 sequence (DNA): TGTGCTAGTGGTTTGGTTGGACGGAGTTCCTACAATGAGCAGTTCTTC. Its protein product is CASGLVGRSSYNEQFF. The genes are TRBV12-5 and TRBJ2-1; the D is unclear. This CDR3 spans 16 amino acids. The V gene's germline CDR1 is LGHNT and CDR2 FRNRAP. V shed 0 bases and J shed 1 base, with 10 bases lying between them.

V and J are TRBV7-8 and TRBJ1-3; possibly TRBD1 for D (6 bases). Trimming pared 3 bases from V and 4 bases from J, leaving 7 bases between. Germline V lookup: CDR1 SGHVS, CDR2 FQNEAQ. The CDR3 length is 13 residues. CDR3 nucleotide sequence: TGTGCCAGCAGCTTTACAGGGGGAAACACCATATATTTT. Protein: CASSFTGGNTIYF.

This clone was recorded a few times. The chain links TRBV19 to TRBJ2-1, with 8 bases identical to TRBD2. The CDR3 consists of 15 residues. The germline V gene has CDR1 LNHDA and CDR2 SQIVND (reference sequence). V lost 3 bases to trimming and J lost 6 bases; unmatched junction nucleotides: 7. CDR3 sequence (DNA): TGTGCCAGTAGTATCAGGGGTCTAGCGGGCAATGAGCAGTTCTTC. It translates to CASSIRGLAGNEQFF. The variable domain in full, completed from reference TRBV19 and TRBJ2-1, reads DGGITQSPKYLFRKEGQNVTLSCEQNLNHDAMYWYRQDPGQGLRLIYYSQIVNDFQKGDIAEGYSVSREKKESFPLTVTSAQKNPTAFYLCASSIRGLAGNEQFFGPGTRLTVL.

The V call is TRBV7-3, the J call TRBJ2-1; D is possibly TRBD1 (6 bases). The germline CDR1 and CDR2 sequences are SGHTA and FQGTGA. V lost 5 bases, J lost 9 bases, and 26 bases lay in between. The CDR3 has 17 amino acids. CDR3 bases: TGTGCCAGCAGCAGGGGGACGGCGGCGGGTTTCGAGGGTGAGCAGTTCTTC. Amino acids: CASSRGTAAGFEGEQFF.

The chain recombines TRBV29-1 with TRBJ1-1; D uncertain. This CDR3 is built from 13 residues. Germline V gene data show CDR1 as SQVTM and CDR2 as ANQGSEA. V gave up 0 bases and J gave up 3 bases, with 8 bases separating them. CDR3 DNA sequence: TGCAGCGTTGAAGATTCGGGGTACACTGAAGCTTTCTTT. The encoded protein is CSVEDSGYTEAFF.

With respect to this clone: The same CDR3 also results from other DNA sequences found in this sample. The genes are TRBV29-1 and TRBJ1-1, with no clear D. The CDR3 consists of 10 residues. The germline V gene has CDR1 SQVTM and CDR2 ANQGSEA. The germline V and J ends were trimmed by 7 bases and 1 base, with 4 bases remaining between them. In nucleotides, the CDR3 is TGCAGCGGGCAGAACACTGAAGCTTTCTTT. Translation gives CSGQNTEAFF. Together with reference TRBV29-1 and TRBJ1-1, the CDR3 gives the full variable domain: SAVISQKPSRDICQRGTSLTIQCQVDSQVTMMFWYRQQPGQSLTLIATANQGSEATYESGFVIDKFPISRPNLTFSTLTVSNMSPEDSSIYLCSGQNTEAFFGQGTRLTVV.

This chain links TRBV7-6 with TRBJ2-5, with 8 bases lining up with TRBD2. Germline CDR1 is SGHVS and CDR2 is FNYEAQ. V was clipped by 1 base and J by 2 bases; unmatched bases: 12. The CDR3 contains 18 residues. In DNA form, the CDR3 reads TGTGCCAGCAGCTTAGTAATCGCGGGGGGAGAGATGCAAGAGACCCAGTACTTC. As protein: CASSLVIAGGEMQETQYF.

This clone was detected a few times. The rearrangement joins TRBV7-9 to TRBJ1-5, with 7 bases matching TRBD1. V lost 5 bases to trimming and J lost 7 bases; unmatched junction nucleotides: 11. The CDR3 contains 15 residues. The germline V gene has CDR1 SEHNR and CDR2 FQNEAQ (reference sequence). The CDR3 nucleotides are TGTGCCAGCAGCCAAGAGAGGGGGCGCGGACAGCCCCAGCATTTT. Protein sequence: CASSQERGRGQPQHF.

V gene TRBV7-8 combines with J gene TRBJ1-2; D gene unclear. The germline CDR1 and CDR2 sequences are SGHVS and FQNEAQ. Trimming cost V 1 base and J 7 bases, with 13 bases left between them. The CDR3 is 14 residues long. The CDR3 DNA sequence: TGTGCCAGCAGCTTAGGCGGGAGTGGTGGTGGCTACACCTTC. Translation gives CASSLGGSGGGYTF.

The chain combines TRBV2 with TRBJ1-1, with 10 bases lining up with TRBD1. Germline V gene lookup returns CDR1 SNHLY and CDR2 FYNNEI. J was trimmed by 10 bases and V by 6 bases; bases with no gene match: 14. The CDR3 length is 15 residues. In nucleotides, the CDR3 is TGTGCCAGCAGCCCGACAGGGGGCAGTGATGGCGGAGCTTTCTTT. It yields the protein CASSPTGGSDGGAFF.

This chain joins TRBV7-9 and TRBJ1-2; D ambiguous. Looked up from germline, CDR1 is SEHNR and CDR2 is FQNEAQ (reference sequence). This CDR3 contains 14 residues. V was shortened by 1 base and J by 4 bases, with 10 bases between the two germline ends. CDR3 region: CASSLGSEFYGYTF. The DNA of the CDR3 is TGTGCCAGCAGCTTAGGGTCGGAATTCTATGGCTACACCTTC.

The genes are TRBV5-1 and TRBJ2-1, with D perhaps being TRBD1 or TRBD2 (7 bases each). The length of the CDR3 is 15 residues. V was clipped by 0 bases and J by 13 bases, with 20 bases between them. Germline values: CDR1 SGHRS, CDR2 YFSETQ. CDR3 bases: TGCGCCAGCAGCTTGGTAGCCAGGGGGGGAAGGAGACAGTTCTTC. It specifies CASSLVARGGRRQFF. The whole variable domain, remainder taken from reference TRBV5-1 and TRBJ2-1, is KAGVTQTPRYLIKTRGQQVTLSCSPISGHRSVSWYQQTPGQGLQFLFEYFSETQRNKGNFPGRFSGRQFSNSRSEMNVSTLELGDSALYLCASSLVARGGRRQFFGPGTRLTVL.

This rearrangement joins TRBV4-2 to TRBJ2-1; the match to TRBD2 covers 13 bases. V lost 3 bases and J lost 3; bases outside the gene matches: 5. CDR3 length: 17 residues. CDR1 is LGHNA and CDR2 is YNFKEQ in the germline V gene. The CDR3 nucleotides are TGTGCCAGCAGCCAGGAACTAGCGGGGGGGCGCTACAATGAGCAGTTCTTC. Its protein product is CASSQELAGGRYNEQFF.

The V and J genes are TRBV11-2 and TRBJ2-2, with D unresolved. The CDR3 is 12 amino acids. CDR1 is SGHAT and CDR2 is FQNNGV in the germline V gene. V was cut by 4 bases and J by 6 bases, with 6 bases left in between. CDR3 DNA: TGTGCCAGCAGCTCCCAAGCCGGGGAGCTGTTTTTT. This translates into CASSSQAGELFF.

The V call is TRBV19, the J call TRBJ2-2, with D maybe TRBD1 (5 bases). The CDR3 sequence is 16 residues long. V dropped 7 bases and J dropped 0 bases, with 15 bases sitting between them. CDR1 is LNHDA, CDR2 SQIVND, per germline (reference sequence). The CDR3 DNA follows: TGTGCCAGTACCGCCTGGGGCATTCCGAACACCGGGGAGCTGTTTTTT. This sequence encodes CASTAWGIPNTGELFF.

This clone was observed many times. The chain couples TRBV19 to TRBJ1-2; D unclear. V lost 3 bases and J 7 bases, leaving 9 bases between the germline ends. The germline V gene encodes CDR1 LNHDA and CDR2 SQIVND (reference sequence). This CDR3 has 12 amino acids. CDR3 amino acids: CASSMGRSGYTF. CDR3 nucleotide sequence: TGTGCCAGTAGTATGGGCAGGTCTGGCTACACCTTC.

This clone was seen a few times. The chain couples TRBV10-3 to TRBJ2-3; D might be TRBD2 (6 bases). The ends were cut back, 3 bases at V and 4 bases at J, with 11 bases in the middle. CDR3 length: 14 residues. Germline values: CDR1 ENHRY, CDR2 SYGVKD. CDR3 DNA: TGTGCCATCAGTGAAGGCGGGAAGGCAGATACGCAGTATTTT. This codes for CAISEGGKADTQYF.

This chain links TRBV27 with TRBJ1-5; D is ambiguous. Germline values: CDR1 MNHEY, CDR2 SMNVEV (reference sequence). The CDR3 has 13 residues. Trimming removed 6 bases from V and 3 bases from J, with 9 bases in between. The CDR3 DNA sequence: TGTGCCAGCAGGGGTCAGAACAATCAGCCCCAGCATTTT. This translates into CASRGQNNQPQHF.

The chain links TRBV4-2 to TRBJ2-1, with no clear D. The CDR3 loop spans 14 amino acids. The germline V gene has CDR1 LGHNA and CDR2 YNFKEQ. V lost 4 bases and J 4 bases, leaving 11 bases between the germline ends. The DNA of the CDR3 is TGTGCCAGCAGCCGCCTAGACGGATACAATGAGCAGTTCTTC. It encodes CASSRLDGYNEQFF.

The rearrangement uses TRBV7-9 and TRBJ2-3; TRBD2 matches 10 bases. The CDR3 has 16 amino acids. Germline V gives CDR1 SEHNR, CDR2 FQNEAQ (reference sequence). With 2 bases clipped from V and 5 bases from J, the junction kept 7 bases outside the gene matches. The CDR3, as DNA: TGTGCCAGCAGCTTAAGCCTAGCGGGAGTGGTAGATACGCAGTATTTT. It encodes CASSLSLAGVVDTQYF.

The chain uses TRBV5-1 and TRBJ1-2; D is unresolved. The length of the CDR3 is 15 residues. The germline V gene has CDR1 SGHRS and CDR2 YFSETQ. Trimming removed 1 base at V and 2 bases at J, with 12 bases between. The CDR3 DNA is TGCGCCAGCAGCTTGAGTCAGGAGCTCAACTATGGCTACACCTTC. Residues: CASSLSQELNYGYTF.

This clone was observed a few times. The chain joins TRBV25-1 to TRBJ1-2, with no clear D. Germline V gene data show CDR1 as MGHDK and CDR2 as SYGVNS. V lost 3 bases and J lost 4, with 6 bases in between. This CDR3 has 12 residues. The chain's CDR3 is CASSEPSYGYTF. CDR3 sequence (DNA): TGTGCCAGCAGTGAGCCCAGCTATGGCTACACCTTC.

This clone was found a few times. The chain uses TRBV6-4 and TRBJ1-5; 8 nucleotides agree with TRBD1. CDR3 size: 13 residues. Germline V gene data show CDR1 as MRHNA and CDR2 as SNTAGT. V gave up 6 bases and J gave up 6 bases; unmatched junction bases: 4. The DNA of the CDR3 is TGTGCCAGCAGCTCAGGGGGCGGTCAGCCCCAGCATTTT. Protein sequence: CASSSGGGQPQHF.

The chain has TRBV5-1 and TRBJ2-5; D is ambiguous. The germline CDR1 and CDR2 sequences are SGHRS and YFSETQ. V gave up 1 base and J gave up 3 bases, with 10 bases separating them. The CDR3 sequence is 14 residues long. The CDR3 DNA reads as TGCGCCAGCAGCTTGAATGTGGGGAAAGAGACCCAGTACTTC. Translation: CASSLNVGKETQYF. Supplemented by reference TRBV5-1 and TRBJ2-5, the full variable domain reads KAGVTQTPRYLIKTRGQQVTLSCSPISGHRSVSWYQQTPGQGLQFLFEYFSETQRNKGNFPGRFSGRQFSNSRSEMNVSTLELGDSALYLCASSLNVGKETQYFGPGTRLLVL.

The J gene is TRBJ2-3, the V gene TRBV7-2, with D unclear. V shed 2 bases and J shed 6 bases, with 15 bases lying between them. The germline CDR1 and CDR2 sequences are SGHTA and FQGNSA. This CDR3 region has 15 residues. In DNA, the CDR3 is TGTGCCAGCAGCTTATCCCCCCACCTGGCGGATACGCAGTATTTT. Translated: CASSLSPHLADTQYF.